This note documents a single T cell receptor beta chain sequence. What it recognizes is unknown. This record belongs to a study of cytomegalovirus exposure and HLA in healthy donors. Germline assignment: CDR1 MNHEY and CDR2 SVGAGI. The CDR3 totals 14 residues. V lost 5 bases, J lost 2 bases, and 12 bases lay in between. The study ran its PCR with 60 Vbeta and 13 Jbeta primers. Authors' data handling: Tens of millions of unique TCR beta chains, roughly 11 million shared, were counted in a later analysis. Here immunoSEQ multiplex PCR was the method, and the copy in TCRdb shows in-frame clones only, minus some. The V and J calls and clone size are taken from that table; D and trimming were inferred from the DNA. Of about 110,000 clones listed, approximately 78% were seen once; the top ten hold about 7.9%. The study, taken as a whole, reports: Sequencing likely caused a cluster of highly shared sequence variants. Analysis performed later showed TCR beta chains linked to HLA being more clonally expanded than equally common others.

What was sequenced was PBMCs. The V gene is TRBV6-5, the J gene TRBJ1-2; D is perhaps TRBD1 (6 bases). This clonotype was obtained from a woman aged 40 to 55 in good health and CMV-seropositive. CDR3 in DNA: TGTGCCAGCAGTCTACAGGGATTGAACTATGGCTACACCTTC. Its protein product is CASSLQGLNYGYTF.